The 31 T cell receptor beta chains reported below all come from one sample, sequenced in a study of vaccination effects on CD4 cells after COVID-19. TCRdb's table, derived via immunoSEQ multiplex PCR, lists solely in-frame clones and lacks some. The data show some 68,000 clones, with about 80% seen just once and 3% to 4% held by the top ten. Antigen-specific CD4+ T cells expanded by the ViraFEST assay with viral peptide pools were then sequenced. With 10 to 11 days of culture completed, CD4+ T cells were isolated. Each vaccine recipient was nucleocapsid antibody negative and had no prior SARS-CoV-2 infection. These receptors' antigens are unknown. Material: CD4+ T cells from PBMCs cultured with HCoV-OC43 spike peptides, obtained before COVID-19 vaccination. Subset defined: HCoV-OC43 spike overlapping peptide pool stimulation. The receptors originated from a human donor who received a COVID-19 vaccine.

The V and J genes are TRBV5-8 and TRBJ2-1; tentative D call: TRBD2 (6 bases). This CDR3 is 14 amino acids long. V was pared by 4 bases and J by 0 bases, with 8 bases between. Germline loops: CDR1 SGHTS, CDR2 YDEGEE. In DNA form, the CDR3 reads TGTGCCAGCAGCGGGGGGATCTCCTACAATGAGCAGTTCTTC. Its protein product is CASSGGISYNEQFF.

V is TRBV30 and J is TRBJ1-2, with 9 bases identical to TRBD1. The J segment lost 6 bases and the V segment lost 4 bases, leaving 12 bases of the junction unmatched. The CDR3 extends over 15 amino acids. The V gene's germline CDR1 is GTSNPN and CDR2 SVGIG (reference sequence). For the CDR3, the DNA is TGTGCCTGGACCAAACAGCCAGGACAGGGGCATGGCTACACCTTC. Translating it yields CAWTKQPGQGHGYTF.

The chain uses TRBV5-1 and TRBJ2-2, with D possibly matching TRBD1 (6 bases). The CDR3 has 15 residues. Trimming shortened V by 4 bases and J by 1 base, and 11 bases separated the two germline ends. CDR1 and CDR2 (germline): SGHRS, YFSETQ. The DNA for the CDR3 is TGCGCCAGCAGCAGACCGACAGGGAACACCGGGGAGCTGTTTTTT. Translated, it gives CASSRPTGNTGELFF.

J is TRBJ2-7 and V is TRBV7-7; 7 nucleotides agree with TRBD1. The germline V gene has CDR1 SSHAT and CDR2 FNYEAQ (reference sequence). The CDR3 spans 15 residues. Trimming cost V 7 bases and J 2 bases; bases outside gene matches: 11. For the CDR3, the DNA is TGTGCCAGCACCCCCCGACAGGGAACGGCCTACGAGCAGTACGTC. Protein sequence: CASTPRQGTAYEQYV.

Only a few counts were recorded for this clone. The chain employs TRBV5-1 and TRBJ1-5; D remains unclear. CDR1 is SGHRS and CDR2 is YFSETQ in the germline V gene. The CDR3 covers 15 residues. With 0 bases removed from V and 7 bases from J, the gap between germline ends came to 14 bases. In DNA form, the CDR3 reads TGCGCCAGCAGCTTGGAAGGCAACCCGGAGCAGCCCCAGCATTTT. It encodes CASSLEGNPEQPQHF. Together with reference TRBV5-1 and TRBJ1-5, the CDR3 gives the full variable domain: KAGVTQTPRYLIKTRGQQVTLSCSPISGHRSVSWYQQTPGQGLQFLFEYFSETQRNKGNFPGRFSGRQFSNSRSEMNVSTLELGDSALYLCASSLEGNPEQPQHFGDGTRLSIL.

This rearrangement joins TRBV5-1 to TRBJ2-2, with D possibly matching TRBD1 (7 bases). The CDR3 has 15 amino acids. Deletions cut 6 bases from V and 0 bases from J, with 12 bases between. Germline lookup yields CDR1 SGHRS and CDR2 YFSETQ. The CDR3 DNA is TGCGCCAGCACCCCAGGGGGGTCGAACACCGGGGAGCTGTTTTTT. Protein: CASTPGGSNTGELFF.

The V call is TRBV5-5, the J call TRBJ1-3, with D tentatively TRBD1 (5 bases). CDR1 SGHKS and CDR2 YYEKEE come from the germline V gene (reference sequence). CDR3 length equals 12 residues. Trimming cost V 4 bases and J 4 bases, with 6 bases left between them. In DNA form, the CDR3 reads TGTGCCAGCAGCCAGGGCGGAAACACCATATATTTT. Amino acid sequence: CASSQGGNTIYF.

This clone was detected once. The rearrangement links TRBV7-2 to TRBJ2-1; no firm D call. V lost 5 bases and J lost 10, with 9 bases in between. CDR3 length: 11 amino acids. CDR1 and CDR2 from the germline V gene are SGHTA and FQGNSA. DNA of the CDR3: TGTGCCAGCAGCACAAACCAGGAGCAGTTCTTC. Its protein product is CASSTNQEQFF.

This CDR3 is CASSETYSSGGGTDTQYF. The CDR3 bases are TGTGCCAGCAGTGAAACTTACTCTAGCGGGGGAGGGACAGATACGCAGTATTTT. This rearrangement joins TRBV6-1 to TRBJ2-3, with TRBD2 matching 10 bases. CDR1 and CDR2 (germline): MNHNS, SASEGT. This CDR3 has 18 amino acids. The junction had 11 bases not matched to a gene; V was cut back by 2 bases and J by 3 bases.

The chain recombines TRBV5-1 with TRBJ1-6; possible D gene TRBD1, 5 bases. Trimming shortened V by 7 bases and J by 8 bases, and 16 bases separated the two germline ends. The germline CDR1 and CDR2 sequences are SGHRS and YFSETQ. CDR3 length equals 14 residues. The CDR3 coding sequence is TGCGCCAGCCGTATGGGGACGGATTATTCACCCCTCCACTTT. It specifies CASRMGTDYSPLHF.

The genes are TRBV7-9 and TRBJ2-2; 7 nucleotides agree with TRBD1. CDR1 and CDR2 (germline): SEHNR, FQNEAQ (reference sequence). The CDR3 has 16 amino acids. The junction had 4 bases not matched to a gene; V was cut back by 2 bases and J by 1 base. CDR3 in DNA: TGTGCCAGCAGCTTACGGGCAGGGGGGAACACCGGGGAGCTGTTTTTT. Protein sequence: CASSLRAGGNTGELFF. The full variable domain, completed using reference TRBV7-9 and TRBJ2-2, is DTGVSQNPRHKITKRGQNVTFRCDPISEHNRLYWYRQTLGQGPEFLTYFQNEAQLEKSRLLSDRFSAERPKGSFSTLEIQRTEQGDSAMYLCASSLRAGGNTGELFFGEGSRLTVL.

This clone was found a few times. The chain uses TRBV5-8 and TRBJ1-4; D is unclear. The V gene lost 0 bases and the J gene lost 2 bases, with 2 bases spanning the gap. Germline CDR1 reads SGHTS; CDR2 reads YDEGEE. This CDR3 has 13 residues. CDR3 nucleotide sequence: TGTGCCAGCAGCTTGGGTACTAATGAAAAACTGTTTTTT. Its translation is CASSLGTNEKLFF.

In this sample, this clone turned up a few times. V gene TRBV6-5 combines with J gene TRBJ1-1, with D maybe TRBD1 (6 bases). Trimming pared 4 bases from V and 1 base from J, leaving 13 bases between. Germline CDR1 is MNHEY and CDR2 is SVGAGI. This CDR3 has 15 amino acids. The CDR3 sequence is CASSSSGAGNTEAFF. The CDR3 DNA reads as TGTGCCAGCAGTTCCTCGGGGGCGGGGAACACTGAAGCTTTCTTT.

The rearrangement links TRBV29-1 to TRBJ2-3; 9 positions agree with TRBD2. V lost 7 bases and J lost 5; bases outside the gene matches: 13. This CDR3 spans 15 amino acids. Germline values: CDR1 SQVTM, CDR2 ANQGSEA. The CDR3, as DNA: TGCAGCGCGACTCCGAGCGGGGGGCGGGGAGATACGCAGTATTTT. Translated: CSATPSGGRGDTQYF.

The V gene is TRBV10-3, the J gene TRBJ2-5; 13 nucleotides align to TRBD2. This CDR3 comprises 13 residues. CDR1 and CDR2 from the germline V gene are ENHRY and SYGVKD. V lost 10 bases, J lost 7 bases, and 6 bases stayed unmatched. The CDR3 sequence is CATGTSGEMTQYF. In DNA, the CDR3 is TGTGCCACCGGGACTAGCGGGGAAATGACCCAGTACTTC.

This chain joins TRBV6-5 and TRBJ1-2, with D tentatively TRBD1 (5 bases). The CDR3 is 13 residues long. The germline CDR1 and CDR2 sequences are MNHEY and SVGAGI. Deletions cut 6 bases from V and 4 bases from J, with 12 bases between. The chain's CDR3 is CASSPGHSYGYTF. CDR3 sequence (DNA): TGTGCCAGCAGCCCAGGACACTCCTATGGCTACACCTTC.

The chain is built from TRBV5-1 and TRBJ2-3; TRBD2 is a possible D gene (6 bases). The V end was cut by 1 base, the J end by 4 bases, with 13 bases between. Per the germline V gene, CDR1 is SGHRS and CDR2 is YFSETQ. The CDR3 has 15 residues. The CDR3 DNA sequence: TGCGCCAGCAGCTTGTCTAGCGCGGTATCAGATACGCAGTATTTT. This codes for CASSLSSAVSDTQYF. Supplemented by reference TRBV5-1 and TRBJ2-3, the full variable domain reads KAGVTQTPRYLIKTRGQQVTLSCSPISGHRSVSWYQQTPGQGLQFLFEYFSETQRNKGNFPGRFSGRQFSNSRSEMNVSTLELGDSALYLCASSLSSAVSDTQYFGPGTRLTVL.

This clone occurred a few times. This chain connects TRBV5-6 to TRBJ1-1; D unclear. The CDR3 runs to 13 residues. Germline V gene lookup returns CDR1 SGHDT and CDR2 YYEEEE. With 1 base removed from V and 6 bases from J, the gap between germline ends came to 10 bases. CDR3 coding DNA: TGTGCCAGCAGCTTGCGGTTGCGGGCTGAAGCTTTCTTT. Protein sequence: CASSLRLRAEAFF.

This chain connects TRBV30 to TRBJ2-2; perhaps TRBD1 as D (5 bases). This CDR3 comprises 13 residues. Trimming pared 0 bases from V and 6 bases from J, leaving 8 bases between. Germline-derived CDR1 and CDR2 are GTSNPN and SVGIG (reference sequence). The CDR3 coding sequence is TGTGCCTGGAGTGTGACAGTCTCCGGGGAGCTGTTTTTT. It specifies CAWSVTVSGELFF. The full variable domain, its missing parts supplied by reference TRBV30 and TRBJ2-2, is SQTIHQWPATLVQPVGSPLSLECTVEGTSNPNLYWYRQAAGRGLQLLFYSVGIGQISSEVPQNLSASRPQDRQFILSSKKLLLSDSGFYLCAWSVTVSGELFFGEGSRLTVL.

The chain is built from TRBV7-9 and TRBJ1-3, with a weak D call TRBD1 (6 bases). The V gene lost 8 bases and the J gene lost 6 bases, with 23 bases spanning the gap. This CDR3 is 16 amino acids long. Germline V gives CDR1 SEHNR, CDR2 FQNEAQ (reference sequence). Written as DNA, the CDR3 is TGTGCCAGCGGGCCGGGTCTGGGGGCTGAGGAAAACACCATATATTTT. Protein sequence: CASGPGLGAEENTIYF.

The chain couples TRBV4-2 to TRBJ2-5; weak D call: TRBD1 (7 bases). The CDR3 has 17 amino acids. CDR1 and CDR2 (germline): LGHNA, YNFKEQ. V was pared by 4 bases and J by 5 bases, with 23 bases between. This CDR3 reads CASSRGRGQSDTETQYF. In DNA, the CDR3 is TGTGCCAGCAGCCGCGGGCGGGGACAGTCGGATACGGAGACCCAGTACTTC.

V is TRBV7-8 and J is TRBJ1-3; D is unclear. The V end lost 1 base, the J end lost 2 bases, and 12 bases lay between the germline ends. The CDR3 is made up of 16 amino acids. The germline gives CDR1 SGHVS, CDR2 FQNEAQ. The CDR3 here is CASSLDELRPGNTIYF. The CDR3 DNA reads TGTGCCAGCAGCTTAGACGAGTTGAGGCCTGGAAACACCATATATTTT.

V usage is TRBV30 and J usage is TRBJ2-5, with D hard to call. This CDR3 is built from 12 residues. Germline-derived CDR1 and CDR2 are GTSNPN and SVGIG (reference sequence). Trimming removed 0 bases from V and 6 bases from J, with 8 bases in between. The CDR3 DNA is TGTGCCTGGAGTGTGGTCGGAAAGACCCAGTACTTC. Translating it yields CAWSVVGKTQYF.

V and J are TRBV5-1 and TRBJ1-1; D unclear. CDR1 is SGHRS and CDR2 is YFSETQ in the germline V gene. The CDR3 contains 14 residues. Deletions cut 4 bases from V and 3 bases from J, with 13 bases between. CDR3 in amino acids: CASSPAVSDTEAFF. The CDR3 coding sequence is TGCGCCAGCAGCCCGGCCGTCTCGGACACTGAAGCTTTCTTT.

The V and J genes are TRBV7-2 and TRBJ2-2, with D possibly called TRBD1 or TRBD2 (5 bases each). The germline V gene has CDR1 SGHTA and CDR2 FQGNSA. Deletions cut 1 base from V and 5 bases from J, with 17 bases between. The length of the CDR3 is 17 residues. CDR3 DNA sequence: TGTGCCAGCAGCTTAGTTTACGGGACGAGAGGGACCGGGGAGCTGTTTTTT. Protein sequence: CASSLVYGTRGTGELFF.

Relative to its sample, this clone is large. The J gene is TRBJ1-1, the V gene TRBV9; D may be TRBD1 (6 bases). Germline V gene sequence: CDR1 SGDLS, CDR2 YYNGEE. The CDR3 totals 15 residues. The V end was cut by 6 bases, the J end by 7 bases, with 22 bases between. CDR3 sequence reads: CASTHEGEGLLEAFF. The CDR3 DNA sequence: TGTGCCAGCACCCACGAGGGGGAGGGATTACTTGAAGCTTTCTTT.

In this sample, this clone is medium-sized. The chain is built from TRBV7-8 and TRBJ1-2, with unresolved D. V lost 3 bases to trimming and J lost 4 bases, with 6 bases between them. This CDR3 comprises 12 residues. Germline CDR1 and CDR2: SGHVS and FQNEAQ. The CDR3 DNA reads as TGTGCCAGCAGCTTCGACGCCTATGGCTACACCTTC. Translation: CASSFDAYGYTF.

V gene TRBV10-2 combines with J gene TRBJ2-5; the match to TRBD2 covers 7 bases. Germline CDR1 reads WSHSY; CDR2 reads SAAADI. The CDR3 covers 13 residues. With V trimmed by 4 bases and J by 5 bases, 4 bases remained unmatched. The CDR3 DNA reads TGCGCCAGCAGTGCGGGGGGATGGGAGACCCAGTACTTC. Translating gives CASSAGGWETQYF.

This sequence joins TRBV3-1 (or the pseudogene TRBV3-2) and TRBJ1-1; perhaps TRBD1 as D (5 bases). Trimming took 5 bases from V and 4 from J, leaving 11 bases between them. CDR3 length: 13 amino acids. Germline-derived CDR1 and CDR2 are LGHDT and YNNKEL (reference sequence). The CDR3 DNA reads TGTGCCAGCAGCAAAATTCAGGGCACTGAAGCTTTCTTT. As protein: CASSKIQGTEAFF.

This chain uses TRBV29-1 with TRBJ2-7; 10 bases align to TRBD1. CDR1 and CDR2 from the germline V gene are SQVTM and ANQGSEA. The CDR3 is 13 residues long. The trim removed 5 bases at V and 5 bases at J, leaving 6 bases unmatched. The CDR3 is CSVWDRGSHEQYV. The CDR3 nucleotides are TGCAGCGTTTGGGACAGGGGATCTCACGAGCAGTACGTC.

This clone occurred once. The chain has TRBV7-2 and TRBJ1-4, with 9 bases lining up with TRBD1. The CDR3 length is 15 residues. Trimming cost V 4 bases and J 8 bases; bases outside gene matches: 8. Germline CDR1 and CDR2: SGHTA and FQGNSA. The CDR3: CASSSQPGQGEKLFF. The CDR3 DNA reads TGTGCCAGCAGCTCCCAGCCGGGACAGGGAGAAAAACTGTTTTTT.